This T cell receptor (beta chain) came from a study of T cell responses to AZD1222 COVID-19 vaccine. Generated by immunoSEQ multiplex PCR, the TCRdb table keeps only in-frame clones and is missing some. Among about 100,000 clones listed, about 88% were seen once. Germline-derived CDR1 and CDR2 are SGHRS and YFSETQ. With V trimmed by 6 bases and J by 9 bases, 2 bases remained unmatched. There are 10 residues in the CDR3. Sample: peripheral blood, taken on day 0 of AZD1222 vaccination. The chain combines TRBV5-1 with TRBJ2-7, with 8 bases identical to TRBD1. The clonotype comes from an adult in good health. The CDR3 DNA is TGCGCCAGCAACACAGGGGGGCAGTACTTC. It codes for CASNTGGQYF.